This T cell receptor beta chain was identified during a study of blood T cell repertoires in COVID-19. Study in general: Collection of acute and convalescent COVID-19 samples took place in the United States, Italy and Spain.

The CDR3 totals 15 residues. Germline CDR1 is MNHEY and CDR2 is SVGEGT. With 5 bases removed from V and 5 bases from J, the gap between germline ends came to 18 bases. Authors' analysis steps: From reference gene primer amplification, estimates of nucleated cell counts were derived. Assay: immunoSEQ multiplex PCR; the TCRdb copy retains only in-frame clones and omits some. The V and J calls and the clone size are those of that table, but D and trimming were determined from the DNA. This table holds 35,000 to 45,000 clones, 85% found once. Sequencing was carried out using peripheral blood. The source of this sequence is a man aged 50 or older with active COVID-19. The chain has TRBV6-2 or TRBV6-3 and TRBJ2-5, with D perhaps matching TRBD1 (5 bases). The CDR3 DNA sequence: TGTGCCAGCAGTACCCCGGGCAGGGTCCGGGAGACCCAGTACTTC. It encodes CASSTPGRVRETQYF.